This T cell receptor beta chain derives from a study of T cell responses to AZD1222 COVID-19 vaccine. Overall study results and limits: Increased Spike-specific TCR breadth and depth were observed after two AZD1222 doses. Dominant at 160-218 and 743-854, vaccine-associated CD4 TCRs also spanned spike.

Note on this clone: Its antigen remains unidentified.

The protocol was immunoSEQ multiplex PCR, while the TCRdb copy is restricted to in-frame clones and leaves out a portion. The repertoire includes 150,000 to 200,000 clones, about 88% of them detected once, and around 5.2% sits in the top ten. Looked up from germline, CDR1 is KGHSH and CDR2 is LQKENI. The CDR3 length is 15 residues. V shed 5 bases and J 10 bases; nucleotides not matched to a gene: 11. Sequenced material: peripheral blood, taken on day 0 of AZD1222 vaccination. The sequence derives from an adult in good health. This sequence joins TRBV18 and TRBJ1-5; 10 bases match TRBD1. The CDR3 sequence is CASSSRQGASDPQHF. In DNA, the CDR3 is TGTGCCAGCTCATCACGACAGGGGGCCTCGGACCCCCAGCATTTT.